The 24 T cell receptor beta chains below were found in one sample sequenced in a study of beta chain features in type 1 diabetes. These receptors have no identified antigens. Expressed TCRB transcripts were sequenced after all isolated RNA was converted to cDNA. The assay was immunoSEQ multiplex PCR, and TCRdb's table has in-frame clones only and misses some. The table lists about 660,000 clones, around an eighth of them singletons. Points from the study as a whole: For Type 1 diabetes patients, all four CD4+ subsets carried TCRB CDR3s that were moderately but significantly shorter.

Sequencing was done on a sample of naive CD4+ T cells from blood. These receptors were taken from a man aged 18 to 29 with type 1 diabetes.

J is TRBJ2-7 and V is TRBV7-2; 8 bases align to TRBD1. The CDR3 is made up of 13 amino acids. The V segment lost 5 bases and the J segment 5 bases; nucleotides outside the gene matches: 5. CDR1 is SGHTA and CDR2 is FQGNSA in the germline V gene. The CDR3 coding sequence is TGTGCCAGCAGCATGGACAGGGAGGACGAGCAGTACTTC. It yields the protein CASSMDREDEQYF.

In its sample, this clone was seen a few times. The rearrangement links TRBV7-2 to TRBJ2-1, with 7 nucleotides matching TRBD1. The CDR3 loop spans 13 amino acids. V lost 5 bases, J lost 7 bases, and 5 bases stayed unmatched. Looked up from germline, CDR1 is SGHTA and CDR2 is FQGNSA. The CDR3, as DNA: TGTGCCAGCAGCCCTCAACAGGGGAATGAGCAGTTCTTC. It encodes CASSPQQGNEQFF. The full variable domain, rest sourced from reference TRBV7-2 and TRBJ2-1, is GAGVSQSPSNKVTEKGKDVELRCDPISGHTALYWYRQSLGQGLEFLIYFQGNSAPDKSGLPSDRFSAERTGGSVSTLTIQRTQQEDSAVYLCASSPQQGNEQFFGPGTRLTVL.

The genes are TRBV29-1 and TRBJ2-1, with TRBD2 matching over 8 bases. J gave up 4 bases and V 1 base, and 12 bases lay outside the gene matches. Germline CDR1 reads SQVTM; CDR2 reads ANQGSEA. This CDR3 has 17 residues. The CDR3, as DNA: TGCAGCGTTGAAGCCCCGATCGTCCAGCGGGGGTACAATGAGCAGTTCTTC. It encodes CSVEAPIVQRGYNEQFF.

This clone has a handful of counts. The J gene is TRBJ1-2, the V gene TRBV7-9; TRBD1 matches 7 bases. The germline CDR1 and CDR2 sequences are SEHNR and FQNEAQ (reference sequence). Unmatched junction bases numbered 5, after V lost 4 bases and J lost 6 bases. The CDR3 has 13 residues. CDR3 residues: CASSWDSPNGYTF. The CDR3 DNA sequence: TGTGCCAGCAGCTGGGACAGTCCTAATGGCTACACCTTC.

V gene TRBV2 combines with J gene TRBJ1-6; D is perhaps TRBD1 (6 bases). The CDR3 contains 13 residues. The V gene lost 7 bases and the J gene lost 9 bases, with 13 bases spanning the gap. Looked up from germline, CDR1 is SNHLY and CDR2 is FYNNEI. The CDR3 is CASIQGFSSPLHF. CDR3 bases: TGTGCCAGCATCCAGGGGTTTAGTTCACCCCTCCACTTT.

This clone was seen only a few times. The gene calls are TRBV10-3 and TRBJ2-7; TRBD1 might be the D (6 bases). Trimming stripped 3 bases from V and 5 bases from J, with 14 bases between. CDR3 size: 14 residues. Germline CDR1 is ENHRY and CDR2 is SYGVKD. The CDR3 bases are TGTGCCATCAGTGACACGACAGGAGACAACGAGCAGTACTTC. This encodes CAISDTTGDNEQYF.

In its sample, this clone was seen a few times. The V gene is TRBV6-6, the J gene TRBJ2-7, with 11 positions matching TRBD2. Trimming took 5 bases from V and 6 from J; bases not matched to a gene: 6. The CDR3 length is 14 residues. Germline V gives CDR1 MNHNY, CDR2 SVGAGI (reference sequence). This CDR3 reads CASSPTSGSGEQYF. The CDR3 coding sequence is TGTGCCAGCAGTCCAACTAGCGGGAGTGGCGAGCAGTACTTC.

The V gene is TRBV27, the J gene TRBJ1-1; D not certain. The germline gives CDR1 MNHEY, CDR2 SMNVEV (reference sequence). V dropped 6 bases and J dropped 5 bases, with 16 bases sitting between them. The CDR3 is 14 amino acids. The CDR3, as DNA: TGTGCCAGCAGCCCGCTGGTTGGGAAGACTGAAGCTTTCTTT. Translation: CASSPLVGKTEAFF.

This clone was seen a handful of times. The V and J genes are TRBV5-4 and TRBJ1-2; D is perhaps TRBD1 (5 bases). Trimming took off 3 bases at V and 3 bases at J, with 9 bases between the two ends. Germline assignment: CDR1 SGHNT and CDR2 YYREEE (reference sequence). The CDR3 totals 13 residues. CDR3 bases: TGTGCCAGCAGCTGGGACCGCTACTATGGCTACACCTTC. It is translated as CASSWDRYYGYTF.

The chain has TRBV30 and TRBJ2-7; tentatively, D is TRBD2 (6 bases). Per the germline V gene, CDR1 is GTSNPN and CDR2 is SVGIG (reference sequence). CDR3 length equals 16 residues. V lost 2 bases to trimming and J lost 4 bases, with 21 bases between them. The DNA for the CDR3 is TGTGCCTGGAGTCTAGCGCCAGGCACCTTCAAATACGAGCAGTACTTC. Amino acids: CAWSLAPGTFKYEQYF. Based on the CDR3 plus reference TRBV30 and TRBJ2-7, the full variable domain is SQTIHQWPATLVQPVGSPLSLECTVEGTSNPNLYWYRQAAGRGLQLLFYSVGIGQISSEVPQNLSASRPQDRQFILSSKKLLLSDSGFYLCAWSLAPGTFKYEQYFGPGTRLTVT.

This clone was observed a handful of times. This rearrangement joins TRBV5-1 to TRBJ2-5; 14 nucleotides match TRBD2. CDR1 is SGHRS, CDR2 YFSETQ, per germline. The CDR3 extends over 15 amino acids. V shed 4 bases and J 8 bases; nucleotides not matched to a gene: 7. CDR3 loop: CASSQGLAGAPTQYF. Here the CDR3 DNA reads TGCGCCAGCAGCCAGGGACTAGCGGGGGCCCCAACCCAGTACTTC.

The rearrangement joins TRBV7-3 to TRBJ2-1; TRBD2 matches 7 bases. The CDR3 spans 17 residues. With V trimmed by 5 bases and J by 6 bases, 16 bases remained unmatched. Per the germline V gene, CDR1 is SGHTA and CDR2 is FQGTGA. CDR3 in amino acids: CASSRAGLRGTINEQFF. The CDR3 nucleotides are TGTGCCAGCAGCCGGGCGGGGCTGCGGGGGACTATCAATGAGCAGTTCTTC.

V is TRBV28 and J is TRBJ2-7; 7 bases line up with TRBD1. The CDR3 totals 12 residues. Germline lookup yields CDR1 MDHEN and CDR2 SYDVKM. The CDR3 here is CAAGGQLYEQYF. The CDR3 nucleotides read TGTGCAGCAGGGGGACAACTCTACGAGCAGTACTTC.

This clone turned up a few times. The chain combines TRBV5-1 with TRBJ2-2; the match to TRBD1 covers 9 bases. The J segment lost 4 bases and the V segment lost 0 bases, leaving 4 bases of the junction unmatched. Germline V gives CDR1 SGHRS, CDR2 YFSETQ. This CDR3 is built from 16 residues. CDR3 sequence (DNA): TGCGCCAGCAGCTTGGAGCCGACAGGGGGCACCGGGGAGCTGTTTTTT. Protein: CASSLEPTGGTGELFF.

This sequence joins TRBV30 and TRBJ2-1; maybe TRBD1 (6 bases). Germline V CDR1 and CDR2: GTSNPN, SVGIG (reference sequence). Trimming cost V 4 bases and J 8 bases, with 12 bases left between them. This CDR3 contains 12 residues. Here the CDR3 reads CAWTPNRDEQFF. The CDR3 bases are TGTGCCTGGACCCCCAACAGGGATGAGCAGTTCTTC. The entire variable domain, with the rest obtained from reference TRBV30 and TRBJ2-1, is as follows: SQTIHQWPATLVQPVGSPLSLECTVEGTSNPNLYWYRQAAGRGLQLLFYSVGIGQISSEVPQNLSASRPQDRQFILSSKKLLLSDSGFYLCAWTPNRDEQFFGPGTRLTVL.

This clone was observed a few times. CDR3 region: CSVCQHTEAFF. The CDR3 DNA reads as TGCAGTGTTTGCCAGCACACTGAAGCTTTCTTT. The rearrangement joins TRBV20-1 to TRBJ1-1; D unresolved. This CDR3 contains 11 residues. Deletions cut 7 bases from V and 3 bases from J, with 9 bases between. CDR1 is DFQATT, CDR2 SNEGSKA, per germline (reference sequence).

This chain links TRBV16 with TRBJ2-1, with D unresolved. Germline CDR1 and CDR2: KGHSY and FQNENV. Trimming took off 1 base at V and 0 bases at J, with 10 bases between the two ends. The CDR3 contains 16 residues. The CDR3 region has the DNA TGTGCCAGCAGCCAATTTAACTTCTTCTCCTACAATGAGCAGTTCTTC. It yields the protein CASSQFNFFSYNEQFF.

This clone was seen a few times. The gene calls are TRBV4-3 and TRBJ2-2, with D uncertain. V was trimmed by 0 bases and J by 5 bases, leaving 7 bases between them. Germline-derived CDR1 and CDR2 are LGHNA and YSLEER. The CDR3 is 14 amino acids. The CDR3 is CASSQDFQTGELFF. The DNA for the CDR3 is TGCGCCAGCAGCCAAGATTTCCAGACCGGGGAGCTGTTTTTT.

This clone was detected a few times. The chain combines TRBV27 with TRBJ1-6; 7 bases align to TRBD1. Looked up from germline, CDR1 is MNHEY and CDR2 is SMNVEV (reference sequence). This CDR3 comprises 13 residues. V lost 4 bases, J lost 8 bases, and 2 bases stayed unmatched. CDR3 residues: CASSSTGDSPLHF. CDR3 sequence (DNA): TGTGCCAGCAGTTCAACAGGGGATTCACCCCTCCACTTT.

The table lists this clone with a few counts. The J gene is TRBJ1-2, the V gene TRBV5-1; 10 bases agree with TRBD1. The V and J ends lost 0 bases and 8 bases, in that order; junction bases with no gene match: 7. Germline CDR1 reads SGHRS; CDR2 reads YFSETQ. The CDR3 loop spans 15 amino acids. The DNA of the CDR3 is TGCGCCAGCAGCTTGGGATTGACAGGGGGCGAAGGCTACACCTTC. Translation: CASSLGLTGGEGYTF.

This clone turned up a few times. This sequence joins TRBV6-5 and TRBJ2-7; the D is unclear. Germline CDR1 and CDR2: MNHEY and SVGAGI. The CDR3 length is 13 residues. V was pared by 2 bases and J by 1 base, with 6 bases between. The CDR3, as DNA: TGTGCCAGCAGTTACGGGGAATCCTACGAGCAGTACTTC. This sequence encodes CASSYGESYEQYF.

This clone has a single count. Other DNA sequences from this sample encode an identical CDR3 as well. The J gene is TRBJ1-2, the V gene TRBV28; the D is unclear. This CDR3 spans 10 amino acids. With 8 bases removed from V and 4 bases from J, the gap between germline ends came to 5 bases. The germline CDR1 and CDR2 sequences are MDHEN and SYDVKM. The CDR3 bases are TGTGCCAGCGGGATCTATGGCTACACCTTC. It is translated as CASGIYGYTF.

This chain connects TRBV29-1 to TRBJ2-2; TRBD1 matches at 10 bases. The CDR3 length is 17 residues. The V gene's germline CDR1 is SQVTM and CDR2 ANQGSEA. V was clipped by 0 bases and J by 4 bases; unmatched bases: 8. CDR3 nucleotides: TGCAGCGTTGAAGATTTTAGTGGACAGGGGGGCACCGGGGAGCTGTTTTTT. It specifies CSVEDFSGQGGTGELFF.

The CDR3 nucleotides read TGCAGTGCTGACCTTAACAATGAGCAGTTCTTC. Its protein product is CSADLNNEQFF. V usage is TRBV20-1 and J usage is TRBJ2-1; D unclear. Germline-derived CDR1 and CDR2 are DFQATT and SNEGSKA (reference sequence). Between the trimmed V and J ends, which lost 5 bases and 5 bases, there was a span of 7 bases. The CDR3 contains 11 residues.